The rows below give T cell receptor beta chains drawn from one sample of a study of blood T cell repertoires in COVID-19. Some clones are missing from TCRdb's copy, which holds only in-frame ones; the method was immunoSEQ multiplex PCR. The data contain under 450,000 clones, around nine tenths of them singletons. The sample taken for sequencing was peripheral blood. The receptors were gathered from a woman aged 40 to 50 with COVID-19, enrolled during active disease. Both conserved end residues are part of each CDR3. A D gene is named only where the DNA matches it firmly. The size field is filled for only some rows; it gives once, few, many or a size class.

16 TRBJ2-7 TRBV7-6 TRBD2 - TGTGCCAGCAGCTTAACCGCTAGCGGGGGGGACTACGAGCAGTACTTC CASSLTASGGDYEQYF
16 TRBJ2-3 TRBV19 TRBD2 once TGTGCCAGTAGTTCTCGACTAGCGGGAGGAGGAGATACGCAGTATTTT CASSSRLAGGGDTQYF
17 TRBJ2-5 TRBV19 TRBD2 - TGTGCCAGTAGTATCCCCACTAGCGGGGGGCCAGGGGAGACCCAGTACTTC CASSIPTSGGPGETQYF
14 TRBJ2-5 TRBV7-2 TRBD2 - TGTGCCAGCAGCTTTCAGCGGGGGCAAGAGACCCAGTACTTC CASSFQRGQETQYF
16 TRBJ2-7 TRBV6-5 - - TGTGCCAGCAGTTACGGGCCACAGGGTCAATCCTACGAGCAGTACTTC CASSYGPQGQSYEQYF
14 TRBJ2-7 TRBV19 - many TGTGCCAGTAGCCAGGGTCACGATTCCTACGAGCAGTACTTC CASSQGHDSYEQYF
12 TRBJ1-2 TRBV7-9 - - TGTGCCAGCAGCTTACCGCTAGGCGGCTACACCTTC CASSLPLGGYTF
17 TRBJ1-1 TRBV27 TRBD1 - TGTGCCAGCAGACCCGGGACAGGGGGTTCCCTGAACACTGAAGCTTTCTTT CASRPGTGGSLNTEAFF
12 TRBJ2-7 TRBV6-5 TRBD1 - TGTGCCAGCGGACAGGGGAGCTACGAGCAGTACTTC CASGQGSYEQYF
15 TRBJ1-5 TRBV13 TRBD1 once TGTGCCAGCAGCTTAGGGACAGGGGGCGCAGAACCCCAGCATTTT CASSLGTGGAEPQHF
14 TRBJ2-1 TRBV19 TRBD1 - TGTGCCAGCCGCGACAGGGGCTGGGACAATGAGCAGTTCTTC CASRDRGWDNEQFF
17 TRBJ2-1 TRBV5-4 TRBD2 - TGTGCCAGCAGCTTGGAGGTCGGTCTAGCGGTCTACAATGAGCAGTTCTTC CASSLEVGLAVYNEQFF
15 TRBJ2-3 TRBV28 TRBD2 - TGTGCCAGTTCTAGCGGGCCCGCTAATCAGCATACGCAGTATTTT CASSSGPANQHTQYF
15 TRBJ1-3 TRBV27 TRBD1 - TGTGCCAGCAGTCCCCGGACAGGGTCTGGAAACACCATATATTTT CASSPRTGSGNTIYF
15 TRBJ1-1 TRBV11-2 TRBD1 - TGTGCCAGCAGCCCCTCGGGCAGGGGGCGCACTGAAGCTTTCTTT CASSPSGRGRTEAFF
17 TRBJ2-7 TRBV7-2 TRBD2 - TGTGCCAGCAGCTTAGTTTCGTCGACTAGCGGAGCTTACGAGCAGTACTTC CASSLVSSTSGAYEQYF
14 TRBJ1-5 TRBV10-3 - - TGTGCCATCAGTGACCCCAGGGCGAGTCAGCCCCAGCATTTT CAISDPRASQPQHF
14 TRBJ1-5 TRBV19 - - TGTGCCAGTAGAGCTCAGGAGGGGAATCAGCCCCAGCATTTT CASRAQEGNQPQHF
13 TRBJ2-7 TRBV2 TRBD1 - TGTGCCAGCAGATGGACAGGGGGCTACGAGCAGTACTTC CASRWTGGYEQYF
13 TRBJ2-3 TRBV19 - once TGTGCCACGTCGGCAGGGGGCACAGATACGCAGTATTTT CATSAGGTDTQYF
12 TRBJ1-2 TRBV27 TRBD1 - TGTGCCAGCATCGGACAGGGCTATGGCTACACCTTC CASIGQGYGYTF
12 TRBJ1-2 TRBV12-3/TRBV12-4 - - TGTGCCAGCACTACCGGCGGCGGGGGCTACACCTTC CASTTGGGGYTF
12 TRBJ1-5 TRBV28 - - TGTGCCAGCAGTACAGGGAATCAGCCCCAGCATTTT CASSTGNQPQHF
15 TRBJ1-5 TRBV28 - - TGTGCCAGCAGTTTACCCGCCCGGGGGGGACAGCCCCAGCATTTT CASSLPARGGQPQHF